The clone carrying this T cell receptor (beta chain) was found once. Antigen specificity is unknown. TCRdb independently ran MiXCR on the reads; one entry per CDR3 protein. The sample yields 200,000 to 250,000 distinct CDR3 sequences, about 38% seen once. The data stem from a study of T cell repertoires in cytomegalovirus infection. Study details: CMV epitopes used comprised recently identified HLA-C-restricted ones and well-studied HLA-B-restricted ones. A matching HLA type, together with CMV infection, was signaled by public TCR beta signatures. Study-wide findings and caveats: Across the ex vivo response, the dominant clonotypes were HLA-C-restricted CMV-specific TCR beta clonotypes. Carriage of CMV together with the relevant HLA was identifiable through cumulative public TCR beta family frequency.

The CDR3 runs 13 residues. Germline CDR1 SGHDN, CDR2 FVKESK. V was shortened by 6 bases and J by 8 bases, with 14 bases between the two germline ends. The sequence derives from a human donor in good health (CMV status not recorded). Some clones in this sample may be carry-over from other donors' samples. Sequencing was performed on CD8+ T cells from cultured PBMCs, taken from culture after CMV antigen stimulation. This chain connects TRBV14 to TRBJ2-1; D is uncertain. This chain's CDR3 is CASSGPIFDEQFF. In DNA form, the CDR3 reads TGTGCCAGCAGTGGACCTATATTCGATGAGCAGTTCTTC.